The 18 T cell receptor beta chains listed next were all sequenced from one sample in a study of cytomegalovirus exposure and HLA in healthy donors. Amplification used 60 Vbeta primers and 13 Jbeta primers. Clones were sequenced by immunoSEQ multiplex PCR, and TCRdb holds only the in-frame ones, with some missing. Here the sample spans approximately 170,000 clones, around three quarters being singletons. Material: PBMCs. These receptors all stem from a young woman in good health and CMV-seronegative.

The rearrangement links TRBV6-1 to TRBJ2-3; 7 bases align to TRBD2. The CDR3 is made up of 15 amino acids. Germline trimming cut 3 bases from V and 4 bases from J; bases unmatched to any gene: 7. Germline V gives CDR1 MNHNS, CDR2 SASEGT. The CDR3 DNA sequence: TGTGCCAGCAGTGAGAGCGGGGACGGGGCAGATACGCAGTATTTT. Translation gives CASSESGDGADTQYF.

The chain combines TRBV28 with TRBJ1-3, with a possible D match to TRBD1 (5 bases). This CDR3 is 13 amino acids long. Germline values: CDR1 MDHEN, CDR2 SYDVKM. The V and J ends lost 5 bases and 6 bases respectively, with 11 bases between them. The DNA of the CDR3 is TGTGCCAGCAGTAACCCCAGGGAAAACACCATATATTTT. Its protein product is CASSNPRENTIYF.

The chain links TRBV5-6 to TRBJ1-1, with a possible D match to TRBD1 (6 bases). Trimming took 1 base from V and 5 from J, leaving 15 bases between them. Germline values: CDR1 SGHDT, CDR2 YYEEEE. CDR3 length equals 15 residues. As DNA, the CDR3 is TGTGCCAGCAGCTTGCACAACAGGGAGAGGACTGAAGCTTTCTTT. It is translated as CASSLHNRERTEAFF.

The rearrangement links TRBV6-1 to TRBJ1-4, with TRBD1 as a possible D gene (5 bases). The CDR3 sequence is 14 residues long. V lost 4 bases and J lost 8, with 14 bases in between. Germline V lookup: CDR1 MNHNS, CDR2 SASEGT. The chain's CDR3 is CASSGRTTREKLFF. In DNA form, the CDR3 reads TGTGCCAGCAGTGGCCGGACAACTCGGGAAAAACTGTTTTTT.

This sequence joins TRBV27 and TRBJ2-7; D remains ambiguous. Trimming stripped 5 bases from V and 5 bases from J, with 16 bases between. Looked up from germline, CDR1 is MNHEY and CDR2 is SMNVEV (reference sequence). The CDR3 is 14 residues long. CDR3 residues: CASSLGSPTHEQYF. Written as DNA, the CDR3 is TGTGCCAGCAGTCTCGGTTCGCCCACCCACGAGCAGTACTTC.

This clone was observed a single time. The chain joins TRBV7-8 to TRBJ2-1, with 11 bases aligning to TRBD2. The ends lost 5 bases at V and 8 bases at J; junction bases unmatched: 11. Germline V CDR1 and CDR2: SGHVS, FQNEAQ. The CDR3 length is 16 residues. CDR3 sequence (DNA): TGTGCCAGCAGCCTCAAGCAGGTAGCGGGAGGGCATGAGCAGTTCTTC. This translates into CASSLKQVAGGHEQFF.

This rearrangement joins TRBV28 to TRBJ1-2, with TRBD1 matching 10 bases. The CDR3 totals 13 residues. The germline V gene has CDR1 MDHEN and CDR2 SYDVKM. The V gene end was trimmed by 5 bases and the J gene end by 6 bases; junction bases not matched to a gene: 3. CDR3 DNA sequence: TGTGCCAGCAGTCAGACAGGGGGCAATGGCTACACCTTC. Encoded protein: CASSQTGGNGYTF.

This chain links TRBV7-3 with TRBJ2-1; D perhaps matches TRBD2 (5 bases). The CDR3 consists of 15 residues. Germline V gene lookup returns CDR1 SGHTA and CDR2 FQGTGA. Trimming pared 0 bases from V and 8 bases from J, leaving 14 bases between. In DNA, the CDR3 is TGTGCCAGCAGCTTAACGTTGTCGAGCGGAGATGAGCAGTTCTTC. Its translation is CASSLTLSSGDEQFF.

DNA for the CDR3: TGTGCCAGCAGTTACGACAGGGCCTCCTACGAGCAGTACTTC. Translation: CASSYDRASYEQYF. The chain combines TRBV6-5 with TRBJ2-7; 7 positions match TRBD1. Trimming removed 2 bases from V and 0 bases from J; junction bases left unmatched: 1. CDR1 MNHEY and CDR2 SVGAGI come from the germline V gene. The CDR3 runs 14 residues.

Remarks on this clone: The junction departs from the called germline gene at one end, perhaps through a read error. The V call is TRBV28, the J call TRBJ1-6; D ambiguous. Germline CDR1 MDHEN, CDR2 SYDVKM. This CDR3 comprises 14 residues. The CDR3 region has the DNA TGTGCCCGCAGTTTAGGAGTGCCCAATTCACCCCTCCACTTT. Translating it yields CARSLGVPNSPLHF. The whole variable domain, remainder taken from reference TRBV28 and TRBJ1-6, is DVKVTQSSRYLVKRTGEKVFLECVQDMDHENMFWYRQDPGLGLRLIYFSYDVKMKEKGDIPEGYSVSREKKERFSLILESASTNQTSMYLCARSLGVPNSPLHFGNGTRLTVT.

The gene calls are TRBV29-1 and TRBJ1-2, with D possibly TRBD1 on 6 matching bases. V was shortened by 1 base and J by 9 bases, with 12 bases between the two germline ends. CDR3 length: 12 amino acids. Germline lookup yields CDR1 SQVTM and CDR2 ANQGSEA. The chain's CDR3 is CSVEGTGNRYTF. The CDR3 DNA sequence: TGCAGCGTTGAAGGTACAGGGAATCGCTACACCTTC.

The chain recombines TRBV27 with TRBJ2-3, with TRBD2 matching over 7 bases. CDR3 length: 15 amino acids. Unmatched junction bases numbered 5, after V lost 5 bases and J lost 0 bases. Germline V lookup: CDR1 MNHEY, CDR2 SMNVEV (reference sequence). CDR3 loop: CASSDGLVSTDTQYF. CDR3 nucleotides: TGTGCCAGCAGTGACGGACTAGTTAGCACAGATACGCAGTATTTT.

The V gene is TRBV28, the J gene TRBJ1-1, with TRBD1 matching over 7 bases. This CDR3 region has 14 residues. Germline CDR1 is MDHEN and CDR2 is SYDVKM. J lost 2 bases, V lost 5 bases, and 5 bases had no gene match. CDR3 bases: TGTGCCAGCAGTCAGTGGGACAGAAACACTGAAGCTTTCTTT. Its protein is CASSQWDRNTEAFF.

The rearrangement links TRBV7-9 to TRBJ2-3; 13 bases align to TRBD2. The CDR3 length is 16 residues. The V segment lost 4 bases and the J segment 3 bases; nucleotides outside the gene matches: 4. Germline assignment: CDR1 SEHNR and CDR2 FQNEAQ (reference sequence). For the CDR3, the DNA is TGTGCCAGCAGCTCACTAGCGGGAGGGCCGACAGATACGCAGTATTTT. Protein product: CASSSLAGGPTDTQYF.

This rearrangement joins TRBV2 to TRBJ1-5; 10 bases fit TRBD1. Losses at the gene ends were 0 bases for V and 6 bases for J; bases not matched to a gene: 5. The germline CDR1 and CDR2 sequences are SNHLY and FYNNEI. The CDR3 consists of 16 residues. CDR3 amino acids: CASSEAGTGVGQPQHF. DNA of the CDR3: TGTGCCAGCAGTGAAGCTGGGACAGGGGTAGGTCAGCCCCAGCATTTT.

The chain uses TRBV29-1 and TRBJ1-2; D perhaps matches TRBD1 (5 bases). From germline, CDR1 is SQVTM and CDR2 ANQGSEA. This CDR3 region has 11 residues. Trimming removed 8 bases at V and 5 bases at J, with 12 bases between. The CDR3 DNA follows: TGCAGCTTGGGGCAGAGTTATGGCTACACCTTC. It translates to CSLGQSYGYTF.

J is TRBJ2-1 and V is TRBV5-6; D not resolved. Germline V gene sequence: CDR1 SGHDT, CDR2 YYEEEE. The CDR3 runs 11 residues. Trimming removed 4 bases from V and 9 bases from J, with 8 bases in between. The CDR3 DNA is TGTGCCAGCAGCACAGTAGGTGAGCAGTTCTTC. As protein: CASSTVGEQFF.

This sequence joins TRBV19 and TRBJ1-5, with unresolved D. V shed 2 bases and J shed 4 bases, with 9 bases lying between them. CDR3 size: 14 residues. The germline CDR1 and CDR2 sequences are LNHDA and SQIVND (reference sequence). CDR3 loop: CASSIRLTNQPQHF. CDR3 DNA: TGTGCCAGTAGTATAAGACTTACTAATCAGCCCCAGCATTTT.